This T cell receptor (beta chain) was observed in a study of T cell clonality in common variable immunodeficiency. Overall study findings and caveats: Compared with healthy controls, CVID subjects showed increased TCRbeta clonality, mostly in about a third.

The CDR3 spans 11 residues. Germline V lookup: CDR1 SNHLY, CDR2 FYNNEI. This clone was found a few times. Its antigen is as yet unknown. Coverage ceases 3 residues before the CDR3 finishes, and the germline J gene fills in the end. Libraries were prepared by immunoSEQ multiplex PCR; TCRdb keeps only in-frame clonotypes and omits some of them. The sample has tens of thousands of clones, none seen only once. This TCR was sampled from a person between 18 and 75 years old in good health. Input material: peripheral blood mononuclear cells. The V gene is TRBV2, the J gene TRBJ1-2; D remains ambiguous. Incomplete CDR3 DNA: TGTGCCAGCAGTGAAAAACTCGGC. Encoded protein: CASSEKLG. The full-length CDR3 reads as CASSEKLGYTF.